These 30 T cell receptor beta chains were sequenced from one sample in a study of T cells after yellow fever vaccination. MiXCR, applied by TCRdb to the 5' RACE reads, yields one record per CDR3 protein. Among roughly 170,000 distinct CDR3 sequences, 9.3% were seen once, and the ten largest hold around 33%. The sample consisted of CD8+ T cells sorted from PBMCs, taken 45 days after the yellow fever booster vaccination. These receptors came from a young man who received the YFV17D yellow fever vaccine.

This clonotype was seen only a few times. The chain combines TRBV10-1 with TRBJ2-7; no clear D. The V end lost 3 bases, the J end lost 8 bases, and 17 bases lay between the germline ends. This CDR3 is 14 amino acids long. CDR1 WNHNN and CDR2 SYGVQD come from the germline V gene (reference sequence). The CDR3 sequence: CASSEVPNQSQQYF. For the CDR3, the DNA is TGCGCCAGCAGTGAAGTTCCAAACCAAAGCCAGCAGTACTTC.

CDR3 loop: CASSPSGETGHTEAFF. CDR3 DNA sequence: TGTGCCAGCAGCCCCTCGGGTGAGACAGGGCACACTGAAGCTTTCTTT. The chain combines TRBV5-6 with TRBJ1-1; the match to TRBD1 covers 7 bases. The V gene's germline CDR1 is SGHDT and CDR2 YYEEEE. Unmatched junction bases numbered 12, after V lost 4 bases and J lost 3 bases. CDR3 size: 16 residues.

The V call is TRBV12-3 or TRBV12-4, the J call TRBJ2-7; D is possibly TRBD2 (6 bases). Trimming removed 3 bases from V and 3 bases from J, with 15 bases in between. The CDR3 has 15 amino acids. The CDR3 coding sequence is TGTGCCAGCAGTTTTCAGTACTCGGAGGGCTACGAGCAGTACTTC. Its protein product is CASSFQYSEGYEQYF.

The chain combines TRBV7-6 with TRBJ2-7; the D gene is possibly TRBD1 (5 bases). Germline V gene sequence: CDR1 SGHVS, CDR2 FNYEAQ. The CDR3 is made up of 12 amino acids. Trimming cost V 6 bases and J 2 bases, with 8 bases left between them. The CDR3 coding sequence is TGTGCCAGCAGGGGGCTCACCTACGAGCAGTACTTC. Protein product: CASRGLTYEQYF.

The sample holds many counts of this clonotype. The chain combines TRBV6-1 with TRBJ2-5; no clear D. Trimming cost V 1 base and J 0 bases, with 6 bases left between them. Germline V gene lookup returns CDR1 MNHNS and CDR2 SASEGT. The CDR3 runs to 14 residues. The CDR3 protein is CASSEGADQETQYF. DNA of the CDR3: TGTGCCAGCAGTGAAGGTGCAGACCAAGAGACCCAGTACTTC.

The rearrangement links TRBV7-9 to TRBJ1-1; the D gene is possibly TRBD1 (5 bases). V was clipped by 2 bases and J by 12 bases, with 10 bases between them. The germline V gene encodes CDR1 SEHNR and CDR2 FQNEAQ (reference sequence). The CDR3 spans 11 residues. DNA of the CDR3: TGTGCCAGCAGCTTAACGGGGCGAACTTTCTTT. This translates into CASSLTGRTFF.

About this clonotype itself: Relative to the germline gene, one junction end is altered; a read error may explain this. The J gene is TRBJ2-1, the V gene TRBV12-3 or TRBV12-4, with 8 bases fitting TRBD2. The CDR3 length is 15 residues. CDR3 nucleotide sequence: TGTGCCAGCATTCCGGGGGGGCCCTCCCACAATGAGCAGTTCTTC. Translation gives CASIPGGPSHNEQFF.

This clonotype was seen a few times. This rearrangement joins TRBV15 to TRBJ2-5; D may be TRBD1 (6 bases). The germline V gene encodes CDR1 LNHNV and CDR2 YYDKDF (reference sequence). The CDR3 is 14 amino acids. V lost 5 bases and J 1 base, leaving 11 bases between the germline ends. CDR3 nucleotide sequence: TGTGCCACCAGCGGAGGACAGCTCCAAGAGACCCAGTACTTC. This translates into CATSGGQLQETQYF.

The rearrangement joins TRBV27 to TRBJ2-1; maybe TRBD2 (6 bases). The CDR3 runs to 15 residues. Trimming cost V 3 bases and J 8 bases, with 17 bases left between them. In germline, CDR1 is MNHEY, CDR2 SMNVEV (reference sequence). The CDR3 region is CASSLGGALPDEQFF. The CDR3 nucleotides read TGTGCCAGCAGTTTGGGAGGAGCCCTCCCCGATGAGCAGTTCTTC.

This clonotype was counted only a few times. The rearrangement joins TRBV7-8 to TRBJ2-2; TRBD1 matches at 8 bases. Unmatched junction bases numbered 5, after V lost 1 base and J lost 7 bases. Germline loops: CDR1 SGHVS, CDR2 FQNEAQ. CDR3 size: 15 residues. The CDR3 DNA reads TGTGCCAGCAGCTTAGGGACAGGGCGTTACGGGGAGCTGTTTTTT. Translating gives CASSLGTGRYGELFF. Complete variable domain (other parts from reference TRBV7-8 and TRBJ2-2): GAGVSQSPRYKVAKRGQDVALRCDPISGHVSLFWYQQALGQGPEFLTYFQNEAQLDKSGLPSDRFFAERPEGSVSTLKIQRTQQEDSAVYLCASSLGTGRYGELFFGEGSRLTVL.

There are a few counts of this clonotype. This sequence joins TRBV4-1 and TRBJ2-5; maybe TRBD1 (6 bases). The germline V and J ends were trimmed by 3 bases and 2 bases, with 22 bases remaining between them. Germline CDR1 is MGHRA and CDR2 is YSYEKL. The CDR3 runs 18 residues. Here the CDR3 reads CASSQNDRSLVEQETQYF. The CDR3 DNA follows: TGCGCCAGCAGCCAGAATGACAGGTCCCTAGTTGAGCAAGAGACCCAGTACTTC.

In this sample, this clonotype turned up a few times. The chain recombines TRBV12-3 or TRBV12-4 with TRBJ1-2; unclear D gene. The V end was cut by 3 bases, the J end by 6 bases, with 11 bases between. The CDR3 has 13 amino acids. The CDR3 nucleotides are TGTGCCAGCAGTTTCGACAACGGGCATGGCTACACCTTC. It translates to CASSFDNGHGYTF.

This clonotype was detected ten times or more. This chain joins TRBV7-9 and TRBJ2-3; TRBD1 agrees at 8 bases. Germline V CDR1 and CDR2: SEHNR, FQNEAQ (reference sequence). V dropped 8 bases and J dropped 4; count of bases not matched to a gene: 8. This CDR3 contains 14 residues. In nucleotides, the CDR3 is TGTGCCAGCCAGGGGGCGGATTTCTCAGATACGCAGTATTTT. This sequence encodes CASQGADFSDTQYF.

The chain uses TRBV4-2 and TRBJ2-1, with 9 nucleotides matching TRBD1. With V trimmed by 1 base and J by 4 bases, 5 bases remained unmatched. Germline loops: CDR1 LGHNA, CDR2 YNFKEQ. This CDR3 contains 16 residues. The CDR3: CASSQGGTGPYNEQFF. The CDR3 DNA is TGTGCCAGCAGCCAAGGGGGGACAGGGCCATACAATGAGCAGTTCTTC.

This clonotype showed up just a few times. The chain uses TRBV20-1 and TRBJ2-7, with D possibly matching TRBD1 (6 bases). V lost 3 bases to trimming and J lost 2 bases, with 14 bases between them. Germline CDR1 and CDR2: DFQATT and SNEGSKA (reference sequence). This CDR3 contains 14 residues. CDR3 region: CSARGRQAPYEQYF. CDR3 coding DNA: TGCAGTGCTAGGGGTAGACAGGCCCCCTACGAGCAGTACTTC.

J is TRBJ2-5 and V is TRBV10-3, with TRBD1 matching over 7 bases. V lost 10 bases to trimming and J lost 5 bases; unmatched junction nucleotides: 13. CDR3 size: 14 residues. CDR1 is ENHRY and CDR2 is SYGVKD in the germline V gene. The CDR3 is CANAPNGQAETQYF. For the CDR3, the DNA is TGTGCCAACGCCCCTAACGGACAGGCGGAGACCCAGTACTTC.

V gene TRBV7-9 combines with J gene TRBJ2-7, with TRBD1 identical over 11 bases. V trimming: 4 bases; J trimming: 0 bases; junction bases outside the gene matches: 5. This CDR3 has 16 residues. Per the germline V gene, CDR1 is SEHNR and CDR2 is FQNEAQ (reference sequence). The chain's CDR3 is CASSWTGGPSSYEQYV. The CDR3 DNA follows: TGTGCCAGCAGCTGGACAGGGGGCCCGAGCTCCTACGAGCAGTACGTC.

This clonotype has only a few counts. V gene TRBV2 combines with J gene TRBJ1-2; no clear D gene. Trimming left V 1 base short and J 8 bases short, with 17 bases between. Germline lookup yields CDR1 SNHLY and CDR2 FYNNEI. This CDR3 region has 15 residues. CDR3 bases: TGTGCCAGCAGTGAAGTGGCAGCCCCACCGTTAGGCTACACCTTC. Protein product: CASSEVAAPPLGYTF.

The chain couples TRBV7-9 to TRBJ1-2; no definite D call. CDR3 length: 15 amino acids. Germline lookup yields CDR1 SEHNR and CDR2 FQNEAQ (reference sequence). V dropped 8 bases and J dropped 6 bases, with 22 bases sitting between them. DNA of the CDR3: TGTGCCAGCGGAACGACGGGCGTCATCTCGGATGGCTACACCTTC. Its translation: CASGTTGVISDGYTF.

V is TRBV28 and J is TRBJ2-3; 11 bases fit TRBD1. This CDR3 comprises 18 residues. V dropped 2 bases and J dropped 0; count of bases not matched to a gene: 7. The germline V gene encodes CDR1 MDHEN and CDR2 SYDVKM. The CDR3 is CASSLVLGQGDSTDTQYF. The CDR3 DNA sequence: TGTGCCAGCAGTTTAGTGTTGGGACAGGGGGATAGCACAGATACGCAGTATTTT. Full variable domain (outside the CDR3, taken from reference TRBV28 and TRBJ2-3): DVKVTQSSRYLVKRTGEKVFLECVQDMDHENMFWYRQDPGLGLRLIYFSYDVKMKEKGDIPEGYSVSREKKERFSLILESASTNQTSMYLCASSLVLGQGDSTDTQYFGPGTRLTVL.

This chain uses TRBV18 with TRBJ2-1, with 7 bases aligning to TRBD2. The CDR3 consists of 17 residues. Germline lookup yields CDR1 KGHSH and CDR2 LQKENI. V lost 1 base, J lost 7 bases, and 13 bases stayed unmatched. CDR3 residues: CASSPLDETSILNEQFF. CDR3 sequence (DNA): TGTGCCAGCTCACCACTCGATGAGACTAGCATACTGAATGAGCAGTTCTTC. Variable domain in full (rest from reference TRBV18 and TRBJ2-1): NAGVMQNPRHLVRRRGQEARLRCSPMKGHSHVYWYRQLPEEGLKFMVYLQKENIIDESGMPKERFSAEFPKEGPSILRIQQVVRGDSAAYFCASSPLDETSILNEQFFGPGTRLTVL.

In this sample, this clonotype turned up a few times. The CDR3 region is CSYEQGLGQPQHF. CDR3 DNA: TGCAGCTATGAACAGGGTTTAGGTCAGCCCCAGCATTTT. The J gene is TRBJ1-5, the V gene TRBV29-1, with D possibly matching TRBD1 (6 bases). From germline, CDR1 is SQVTM and CDR2 ANQGSEA. The CDR3 runs to 13 residues. V was shortened by 8 bases and J by 6 bases, with 17 bases between the two germline ends. The full variable domain, in which reference TRBV29-1 and TRBJ1-5 provide the parts outside the CDR3, is SAVISQKPSRDICQRGTSLTIQCQVDSQVTMMFWYRQQPGQSLTLIATANQGSEATYESGFVIDKFPISRPNLTFSTLTVSNMSPEDSSIYLCSYEQGLGQPQHFGDGTRLSIL.

This clonotype turned up a few times. V is TRBV7-6 and J is TRBJ2-3; 14 bases map to TRBD2. Germline CDR1 reads SGHVS; CDR2 reads FNYEAQ. With 2 bases clipped from V and 4 bases from J, the junction kept 2 bases outside the gene matches. The CDR3 has 16 residues. CDR3 loop: CASSLRLAGGPDTQYF. CDR3 coding DNA: TGTGCCAGCAGCTTAAGACTAGCGGGGGGGCCAGATACGCAGTATTTT. Full variable domain (outside the CDR3, taken from reference TRBV7-6 and TRBJ2-3): GAGVSQSPRYKVTKRGQDVALRCDPISGHVSLYWYRQALGQGPEFLTYFNYEAQQDKSGLPNDRFSAERPEGSISTLTIQRTEQRDSAMYRCASSLRLAGGPDTQYFGPGTRLTVL.

This clonotype was found many times. The chain uses TRBV4-2 and TRBJ2-3, with TRBD2 identical over 9 bases. Trimming at V came to 5 bases and at J to 0 bases, leaving 6 bases not matched to a gene. This CDR3 contains 16 residues. Per the germline V gene, CDR1 is LGHNA and CDR2 is YNFKEQ. The CDR3 loop is CASSYSSGESTDTQYF. The DNA for the CDR3 is TGTGCCAGCAGCTACTCTAGCGGGGAGAGCACAGATACGCAGTATTTT.

This chain connects TRBV20-1 to TRBJ1-1; D ambiguous. V lost 7 bases, J lost 9 bases, and 12 bases lay in between. Germline lookup yields CDR1 DFQATT and CDR2 SNEGSKA (reference sequence). The CDR3 extends over 10 amino acids. CDR3 nucleotide sequence: TGCAGTGAATACGGACCCAAAGCTTTCTTT. Amino acid sequence: CSEYGPKAFF.

This clonotype occurred a few times. The V call is TRBV5-6, the J call TRBJ1-2; no firm D call. The V end was cut by 4 bases, the J end by 5 bases, with 12 bases between. This CDR3 spans 13 amino acids. Germline lookup yields CDR1 SGHDT and CDR2 YYEEEE. Here the CDR3 reads CASSPGRLYGYTF. The CDR3 nucleotides read TGTGCCAGCAGCCCAGGACGCTTATATGGCTACACCTTC.

This chain connects TRBV27 to TRBJ2-2; tentative D call: TRBD2 (6 bases). The CDR3 spans 15 residues. The germline V and J ends were trimmed by 7 bases and 5 bases, with 17 bases remaining between them. The germline gives CDR1 MNHEY, CDR2 SMNVEV (reference sequence). CDR3 residues: CASISTLGGTGELFF. CDR3 nucleotide sequence: TGTGCCAGCATTTCGACCTTGGGGGGAACCGGGGAGCTGTTTTTT.

V usage is TRBV6-5 and J usage is TRBJ1-2, with 10 nucleotides matching TRBD1. The trim removed 4 bases at V and 8 bases at J, leaving 7 bases unmatched. Germline V gene data show CDR1 as MNHEY and CDR2 as SVGAGI. This CDR3 is built from 14 residues. CDR3 region: CASSSTGGARGYTF. The DNA for the CDR3 is TGTGCCAGCAGTTCGACAGGGGGCGCGAGGGGCTACACCTTC.

This chain joins TRBV6-5 and TRBJ1-1, with D possibly matching TRBD1 (6 bases). Germline CDR1 is MNHEY and CDR2 is SVGAGI. This CDR3 is 16 amino acids long. Trimming pared 5 bases from V and 0 bases from J, leaving 16 bases between. In nucleotides, the CDR3 is TGTGCCAGCAGTCCTTTCCTCGGACAGATGAACACTGAAGCTTTCTTT. Its translation: CASSPFLGQMNTEAFF.

This sequence joins TRBV11-2 and TRBJ2-1, with D unclear. This CDR3 contains 11 residues. Germline assignment: CDR1 SGHAT and CDR2 FQNNGV. The V gene lost 5 bases and the J gene lost 8 bases, with 7 bases spanning the gap. This CDR3 is CASSNTDEQFF. CDR3 nucleotide sequence: TGTGCCAGCAGCAACACCGATGAGCAGTTCTTC.